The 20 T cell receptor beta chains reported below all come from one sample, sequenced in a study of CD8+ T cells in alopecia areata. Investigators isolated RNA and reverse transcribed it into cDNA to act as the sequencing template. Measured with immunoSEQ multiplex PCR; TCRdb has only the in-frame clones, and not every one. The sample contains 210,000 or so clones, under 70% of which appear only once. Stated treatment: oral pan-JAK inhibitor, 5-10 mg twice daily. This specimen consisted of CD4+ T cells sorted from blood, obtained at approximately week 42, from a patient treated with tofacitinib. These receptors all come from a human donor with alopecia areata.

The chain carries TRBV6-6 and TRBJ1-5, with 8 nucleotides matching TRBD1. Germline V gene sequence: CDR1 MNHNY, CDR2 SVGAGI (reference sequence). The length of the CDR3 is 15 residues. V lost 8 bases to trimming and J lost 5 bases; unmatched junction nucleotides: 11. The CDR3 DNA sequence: TGTGCCAGCGGCTCGACAGGGGTGGGAGATCAGCCCCAGCATTTT. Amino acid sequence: CASGSTGVGDQPQHF.

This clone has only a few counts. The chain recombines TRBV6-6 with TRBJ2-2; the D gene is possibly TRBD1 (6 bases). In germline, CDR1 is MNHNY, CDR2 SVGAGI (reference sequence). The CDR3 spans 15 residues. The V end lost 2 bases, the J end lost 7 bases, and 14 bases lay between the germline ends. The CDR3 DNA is TGTGCCAGCAGTTACCCCGTGGGGGCGGGCGGGGAGCTGTTTTTT. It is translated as CASSYPVGAGGELFF.

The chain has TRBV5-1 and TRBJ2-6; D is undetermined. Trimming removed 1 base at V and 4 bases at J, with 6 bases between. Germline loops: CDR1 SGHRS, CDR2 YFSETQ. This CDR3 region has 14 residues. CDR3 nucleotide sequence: TGCGCCAGCAGCTTGTATGGAGGGGCCAACGTCCTGACTTTC. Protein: CASSLYGGANVLTF.

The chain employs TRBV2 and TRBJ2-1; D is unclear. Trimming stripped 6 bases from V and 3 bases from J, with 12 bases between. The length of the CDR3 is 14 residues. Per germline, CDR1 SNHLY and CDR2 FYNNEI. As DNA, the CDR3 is TGTGCCAGCAGGCCTCAACCGGACTACAATGAGCAGTTCTTC. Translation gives CASRPQPDYNEQFF.

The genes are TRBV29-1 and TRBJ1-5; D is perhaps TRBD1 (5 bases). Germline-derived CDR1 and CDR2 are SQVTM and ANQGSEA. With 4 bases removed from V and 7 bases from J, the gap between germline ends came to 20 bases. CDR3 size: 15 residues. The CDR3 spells CSVALRGRLWQPQHF. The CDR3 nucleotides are TGCAGCGTTGCCCTTAGGGGAAGGCTATGGCAGCCCCAGCATTTT.

CDR3 residues: CASSEPGLREQYF. In DNA, the CDR3 is TGTGCCAGCAGCGAGCCGGGACTTAGGGAGCAGTACTTC. The rearrangement joins TRBV7-9 to TRBJ2-7, with D maybe TRBD2 (6 bases). Trimming took 5 bases from V and 7 from J, leaving 15 bases between them. The CDR3 is 13 residues long. Germline-derived CDR1 and CDR2 are SEHNR and FQNEAQ (reference sequence). Full variable domain (rest looked up from reference TRBV7-9 and TRBJ2-7): DTGVSQNPRHKITKRGQNVTFRCDPISEHNRLYWYRQTLGQGPEFLTYFQNEAQLEKSRLLSDRFSAERPKGSFSTLEIQRTEQGDSAMYLCASSEPGLREQYFGPGTRLTVT.

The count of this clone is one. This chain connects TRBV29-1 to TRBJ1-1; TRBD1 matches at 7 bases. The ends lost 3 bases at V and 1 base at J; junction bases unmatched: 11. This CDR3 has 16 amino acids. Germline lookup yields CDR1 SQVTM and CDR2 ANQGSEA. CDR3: CSVEVRGLTKNTEAFF. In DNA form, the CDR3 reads TGCAGCGTTGAGGTCAGGGGGTTGACGAAGAACACTGAAGCTTTCTTT.

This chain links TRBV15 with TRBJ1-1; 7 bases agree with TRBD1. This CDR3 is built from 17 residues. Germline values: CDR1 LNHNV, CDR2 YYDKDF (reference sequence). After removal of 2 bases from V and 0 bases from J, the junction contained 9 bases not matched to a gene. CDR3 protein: CATSRKTGSDMNTEAFF. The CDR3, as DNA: TGTGCCACCAGCAGAAAGACAGGGTCCGACATGAACACTGAAGCTTTCTTT.

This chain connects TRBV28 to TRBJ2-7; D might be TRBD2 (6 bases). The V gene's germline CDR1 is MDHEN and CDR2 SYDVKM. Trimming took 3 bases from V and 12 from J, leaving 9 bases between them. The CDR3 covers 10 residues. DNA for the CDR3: TGTGCCAGCAGTTTTGGGACTTGGTACTTC. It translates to CASSFGTWYF.

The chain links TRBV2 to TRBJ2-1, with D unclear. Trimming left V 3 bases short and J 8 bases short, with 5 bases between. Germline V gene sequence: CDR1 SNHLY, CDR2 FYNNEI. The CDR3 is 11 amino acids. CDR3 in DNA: TGTGCCAGCAGTGACGTCGATGAGCAGTTCTTC. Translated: CASSDVDEQFF.

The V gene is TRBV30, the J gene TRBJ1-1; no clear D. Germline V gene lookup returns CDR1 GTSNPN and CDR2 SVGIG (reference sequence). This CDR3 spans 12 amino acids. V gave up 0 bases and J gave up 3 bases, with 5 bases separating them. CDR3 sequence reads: CAWSVGYTEAFF. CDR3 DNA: TGTGCCTGGAGTGTGGGGTACACTGAAGCTTTCTTT.

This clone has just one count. CDR3 residues: CASSRTNYGYTF. Here the CDR3 DNA reads TGTGCCAGCAGCCGGACAAACTATGGCTACACCTTC. The gene calls are TRBV13 and TRBJ1-2, with a tentative D call TRBD1 (5 bases). Germline V CDR1 and CDR2: PRHDT, FYEKMQ (reference sequence). CDR3 size: 12 residues. V was pared by 5 bases and J by 2 bases, with 6 bases between. The variable domain in full, with the rest retrieved from reference TRBV13 and TRBJ1-2, is AAGVIQSPRHLIKEKRETATLKCYPIPRHDTVYWYQQGPGQDPQFLISFYEKMQSDKGSIPDRFSAQQFSDYHSELNMSSLELGDSALYFCASSRTNYGYTFGSGTRLTVV.

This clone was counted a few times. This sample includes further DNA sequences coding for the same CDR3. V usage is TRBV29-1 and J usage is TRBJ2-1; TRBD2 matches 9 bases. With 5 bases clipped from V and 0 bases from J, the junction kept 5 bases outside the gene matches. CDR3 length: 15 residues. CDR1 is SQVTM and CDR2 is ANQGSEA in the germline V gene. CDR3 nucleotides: TGCAGCGTTAGCGGGGGGCCGAGCTCCTACAATGAGCAGTTCTTC. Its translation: CSVSGGPSSYNEQFF.

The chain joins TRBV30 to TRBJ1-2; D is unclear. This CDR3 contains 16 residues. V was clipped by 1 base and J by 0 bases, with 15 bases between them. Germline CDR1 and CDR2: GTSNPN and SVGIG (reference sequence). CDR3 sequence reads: CAWSGGRGRSNYGYTF. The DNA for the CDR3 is TGTGCCTGGAGTGGCGGCAGAGGGAGATCTAACTATGGCTACACCTTC.

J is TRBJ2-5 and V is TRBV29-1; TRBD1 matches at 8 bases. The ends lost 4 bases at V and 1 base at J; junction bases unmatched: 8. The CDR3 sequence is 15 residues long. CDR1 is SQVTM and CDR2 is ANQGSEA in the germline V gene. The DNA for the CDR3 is TGCAGCGTTGGATACTTCACAGGGGGCCAAGAGACCCAGTACTTC. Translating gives CSVGYFTGGQETQYF.

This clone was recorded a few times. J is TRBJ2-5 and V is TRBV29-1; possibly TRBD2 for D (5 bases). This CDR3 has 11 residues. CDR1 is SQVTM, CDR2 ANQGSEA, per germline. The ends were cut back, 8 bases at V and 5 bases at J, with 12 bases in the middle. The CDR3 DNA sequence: TGCAGCCCGATGACGGGGGAGACCCAGTACTTC. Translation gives CSPMTGETQYF.

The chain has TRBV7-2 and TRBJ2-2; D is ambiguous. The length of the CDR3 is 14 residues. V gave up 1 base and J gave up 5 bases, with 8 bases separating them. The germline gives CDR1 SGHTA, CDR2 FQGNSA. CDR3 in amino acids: CASSLGRKTGELFF. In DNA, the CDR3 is TGTGCCAGCAGCTTAGGACGTAAAACCGGGGAGCTGTTTTTT.

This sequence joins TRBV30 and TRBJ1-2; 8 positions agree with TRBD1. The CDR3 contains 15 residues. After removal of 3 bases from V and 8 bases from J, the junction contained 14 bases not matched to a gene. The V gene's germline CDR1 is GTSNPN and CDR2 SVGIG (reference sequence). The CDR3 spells CAWSPTGAPSLGYTF. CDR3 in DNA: TGTGCCTGGAGCCCGACAGGGGCCCCGTCGCTCGGCTACACCTTC.

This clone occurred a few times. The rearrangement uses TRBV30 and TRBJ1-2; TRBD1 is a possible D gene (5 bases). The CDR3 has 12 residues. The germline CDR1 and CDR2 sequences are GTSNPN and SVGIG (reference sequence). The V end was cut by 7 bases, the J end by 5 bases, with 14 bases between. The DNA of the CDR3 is TGTGCCTCCCATGGGGGAGAGTATGGCTACACCTTC. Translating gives CASHGGEYGYTF.

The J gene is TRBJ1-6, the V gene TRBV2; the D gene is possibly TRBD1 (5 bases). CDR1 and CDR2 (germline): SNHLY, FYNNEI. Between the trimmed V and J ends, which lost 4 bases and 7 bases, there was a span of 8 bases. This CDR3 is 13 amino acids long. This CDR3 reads CASSVEGNSPLHF. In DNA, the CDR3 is TGTGCCAGCAGTGTTGAGGGGAATTCACCCCTCCACTTT.